A single sample gave rise to the 17 T cell receptor beta chains below, sequenced in a study of T-cell reconstitution after alpha-beta-depleted transplantation in children (dated by TCRdb to 2015 to 2016). This specimen's treatment or condition label, interpreted: allogeneic hematopoietic cell transplantation with graft depleted of TCRalphabeta T cells and CD19 B cells. Libraries were constructed by PCR. The sequencer was an Illumina HiSeq 2500. To normalize quantification of the TCRbeta repertoire, the TCR libraries were built with molecular barcoding that relied on unique molecular identifiers. Clones were called with MiXCR by TCRdb after fastp trimmed the public reads at Q25, and only in-frame beta chains were retained. Under each unique CDR3 protein, matching rows form one entry showing the most common genes and DNA. For this sample the table gives fewer than 700,000 distinct CDR3 sequences, of which around 13% were detected only once. The top ten constitute over 2% of the sample.

Here the sequenced sample was PBMCs, mostly from graft donor cells, taken 360 days after TCRalphabeta/CD19-depleted stem cell transplant. Receptors originate from a male patient younger than 18 who had a stem cell transplant for acute myeloid leukemia, so the T cells may come from the graft donor.

This clonotype has just a few counts. The chain uses TRBV7-2 and TRBJ1-6, with no clear D. CDR1 is SGHTA and CDR2 is FQGNSA in the germline V gene. With 0 bases removed from V and 6 bases from J, the gap between germline ends came to 9 bases. This CDR3 has 15 residues. CDR3 DNA: TGTGCCAGCAGCTTAGCTCTGGGCTCTAATTCACCCCTCCACTTT. Protein product: CASSLALGSNSPLHF. Full variable domain (remainder filled in from reference TRBV7-2 and TRBJ1-6): GAGVSQSPSNKVTEKGKDVELRCDPISGHTALYWYRQSLGQGLEFLIYFQGNSAPDKSGLPSDRFSAERTGGSVSTLTIQRTQQEDSAVYLCASSLALGSNSPLHFGNGTRLTVT.

The genes are TRBV12-3 or TRBV12-4 and TRBJ2-7, with TRBD2 identical over 9 bases. The ends lost 6 bases at V and 9 bases at J; junction bases unmatched: 15. This CDR3 has 15 amino acids. CDR3 sequence reads: CASRARGSGRLRQYF. The DNA for the CDR3 is TGTGCCAGCAGGGCCAGGGGTAGCGGGAGACTCCGGCAGTACTTC.

The gene calls are TRBV12-3 or TRBV12-4 and TRBJ2-4, with D perhaps TRBD1 (6 bases). This CDR3 is 17 amino acids long. V was pared by 7 bases and J by 0 bases, with 19 bases between. For the CDR3, the DNA is TGTGCCAGCACACTAGTGCTACAGGGAGTAGCCAAAAACATTCAGTACTTC. It is translated as CASTLVLQGVAKNIQYF.

This clonotype appeared a few times. A junction end diverges from the germline sequence, so it may reflect a read error. The CDR3 protein is CASSFTAVRGLPLWTGELFF. In DNA, the CDR3 is TGTGCTAGCAGCTTCACCGCCGTCAGGGGCCTCCCCTTGTGGACCGGGGAGCTGTTTTTT. The rearrangement links TRBV7-7 to TRBJ2-2; the D gene is possibly TRBD1 (6 bases). The CDR3 has 20 amino acids. Germline values: CDR1 SSHAT, CDR2 FNYEAQ (reference sequence).

The chain carries TRBV20-1 and TRBJ2-7; 15 bases match TRBD2. With 6 bases clipped from V and 6 bases from J, the junction kept 9 bases outside the gene matches. The CDR3 is made up of 15 amino acids. CDR1 DFQATT and CDR2 SNEGSKA come from the germline V gene (reference sequence). The CDR3, as DNA: TGCAGTGCCACCGGGACTAGCGGGAGGAAAGTCGAGCAGTACTTC. This encodes CSATGTSGRKVEQYF.

The chain carries TRBV7-6 and TRBJ2-2; tentative D call: TRBD2 (5 bases). V lost 1 base to trimming and J lost 12 bases, with 9 bases between them. The CDR3 covers 12 residues. Germline values: CDR1 SGHVS, CDR2 FNYEAQ. The CDR3 DNA reads as TGTGCCAGCAGCTTAGTATCGGGGAAGCTGTTTTTT. Its translation: CASSLVSGKLFF.

The CDR3 coding sequence is TGTGCCAGCAGTGAGACTAGCGGGAGGGCCCCCGAGCAGTTCTTC. Translation: CASSETSGRAPEQFF. The J gene is TRBJ2-1, the V gene TRBV6-1, with 14 bases lining up with TRBD2. The V and J ends lost 3 bases and 10 bases, in that order; junction bases with no gene match: 5. Germline loops: CDR1 MNHNS, CDR2 SASEGT. The CDR3 loop spans 15 amino acids.

The chain has TRBV11-1 and TRBJ2-1; a weak D match, TRBD1 (5 bases). Germline loops: CDR1 SGHAT, CDR2 FQDESV (reference sequence). The CDR3 is 15 amino acids. V was clipped by 5 bases and J by 2 bases, with 13 bases between them. The CDR3 protein is CASSKTWGPYNEQFF. For the CDR3, the DNA is TGTGCCAGCAGCAAAACTTGGGGCCCCTACAATGAGCAGTTCTTC.

This clonotype was found many times. This chain links TRBV6-5 with TRBJ1-1, with no clear D. CDR1 and CDR2 from the germline V gene are MNHEY and SVGAGI. V was cut by 0 bases and J by 1 base, with 18 bases left in between. The CDR3 consists of 18 residues. This CDR3 is CASSYSRVSGLRNTEAFF. Here the CDR3 DNA reads TGTGCCAGCAGTTACTCGAGGGTTTCTGGACTCAGGAACACTGAAGCTTTCTTT.

The genes are TRBV12-3 or TRBV12-4 and TRBJ2-5; TRBD2 aligns across 12 bases. V dropped 8 bases and J dropped 4; count of bases not matched to a gene: 5. The CDR3 covers 14 residues. In nucleotides, the CDR3 is TGTGCCAGCCGTTCTAGCGGGAGGGTAGAGACCCAGTACTTC. This codes for CASRSSGRVETQYF.

V is TRBV19 and J is TRBJ2-2; D is uncertain. Deletions cut 7 bases from V and 5 bases from J, with 11 bases between. The CDR3 is made up of 13 amino acids. Germline CDR1 is LNHDA and CDR2 is SQIVND (reference sequence). CDR3 DNA: TGTGCCAGTACCCTTGATTGGACCGGGGAGCTGTTTTTT. It is translated as CASTLDWTGELFF.

This clonotype has just a few counts. This sequence joins TRBV25-1 and TRBJ1-1, with a tentative D call TRBD1 (6 bases). V lost 4 bases and J lost 7, with 19 bases in between. Looked up from germline, CDR1 is MGHDK and CDR2 is SYGVNS. The CDR3 extends over 15 amino acids. The CDR3 spells CASSGRTELTFEAFF. The CDR3, as DNA: TGTGCCAGCAGTGGCCGGACAGAGCTCACCTTTGAAGCTTTCTTT.

The sample holds a few counts of this clonotype. V usage is TRBV7-3 and J usage is TRBJ2-1; unclear D gene. The V gene lost 0 bases and the J gene lost 5 bases, with 8 bases spanning the gap. This CDR3 contains 14 residues. Per the germline V gene, CDR1 is SGHTA and CDR2 is FQGTGA. In DNA form, the CDR3 reads TGTGCCAGCAGCTTAACGTTAGGGAACAATGAGCAGTTCTTC. Its protein product is CASSLTLGNNEQFF.

This sequence joins TRBV5-1 and TRBJ2-6, with 10 nucleotides matching TRBD1. After removal of 2 bases from V and 2 bases from J, the junction contained 4 bases not matched to a gene. The germline gives CDR1 SGHRS, CDR2 YFSETQ. The CDR3 has 17 amino acids. The CDR3 bases are TGCGCCAGCAGCTTCGGACAGGGGGGTCCTGGGGCCAACGTCCTGACTTTC. It encodes CASSFGQGGPGANVLTF. Based on the CDR3 plus reference TRBV5-1 and TRBJ2-6, the full variable domain is KAGVTQTPRYLIKTRGQQVTLSCSPISGHRSVSWYQQTPGQGLQFLFEYFSETQRNKGNFPGRFSGRQFSNSRSEMNVSTLELGDSALYLCASSFGQGGPGANVLTFGAGSRLTVL.

Remarks on this clonotype: The junction departs from the called germline gene at one end, perhaps through a read error. This chain connects TRBV11-2 to TRBJ2-3, with a weak D call TRBD2 (5 bases). This CDR3 spans 16 amino acids. Germline V lookup: CDR1 SGHAT, CDR2 FQNNGV. CDR3 sequence (DNA): TGTGCCTGCAGCTGGGAGATTAGCCAATACAAAGATACGCAGTATTTT. This sequence encodes CACSWEISQYKDTQYF. Full variable domain (remainder filled in from reference TRBV11-2 and TRBJ2-3): EAGVAQSPRYKIIEKRQSVAFWCNPISGHATLYWYQQILGQGPKLLIQFQNNGVVDDSQLPKDRFSAERLKGVDSTLKIQPAKLEDSAVYLCACSWEISQYKDTQYFGPGTRLTVL.

This clonotype has more than one count but fewer than ten. The chain links TRBV7-3 to TRBJ2-3; no firm D call. CDR1 SGHTA and CDR2 FQGTGA come from the germline V gene. This CDR3 has 15 amino acids. V was pared by 1 base and J by 1 base, with 9 bases between. CDR3 DNA: TGTGCCAGCAGCTTAATCCCTCGGGGCACAGATACGCAGTATTTT. This translates into CASSLIPRGTDTQYF.

The V gene is TRBV14, the J gene TRBJ2-1; 7 positions agree with TRBD1. J lost 4 bases, V lost 5 bases, and 11 bases had no gene match. CDR3 length equals 16 residues. The germline gives CDR1 SGHDN, CDR2 FVKESK. The CDR3 spells CASSTQTGKSYNEQFF. CDR3 nucleotides: TGTGCCAGCAGCACGCAGACAGGGAAGAGTTACAATGAGCAGTTCTTC.